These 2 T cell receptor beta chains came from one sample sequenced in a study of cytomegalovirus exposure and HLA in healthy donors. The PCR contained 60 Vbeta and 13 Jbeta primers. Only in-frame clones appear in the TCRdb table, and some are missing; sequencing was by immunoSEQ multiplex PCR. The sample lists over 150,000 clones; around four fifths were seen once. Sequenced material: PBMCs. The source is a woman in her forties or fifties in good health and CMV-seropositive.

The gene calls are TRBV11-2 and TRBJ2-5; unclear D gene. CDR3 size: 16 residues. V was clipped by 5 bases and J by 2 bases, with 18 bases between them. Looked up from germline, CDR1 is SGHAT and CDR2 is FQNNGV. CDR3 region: CASSPLVTPIQETQYF. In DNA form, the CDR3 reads TGTGCCAGCAGCCCCCTAGTGACTCCGATACAAGAGACCCAGTACTTC.

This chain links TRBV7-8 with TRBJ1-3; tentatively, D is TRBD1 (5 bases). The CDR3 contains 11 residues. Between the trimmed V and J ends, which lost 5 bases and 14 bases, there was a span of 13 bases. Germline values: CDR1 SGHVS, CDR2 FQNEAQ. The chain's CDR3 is CASSRQQALYF. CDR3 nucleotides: TGTGCCAGCAGCCGACAGCAGGCTCTATATTTT.